This passage covers 23 T cell receptor beta chains from one sample sequenced in a study of PD-1 blockade in classical Hodgkin lymphoma. Assay used: immunoSEQ multiplex PCR; TCRdb lists only in-frame clones, some missing. The table records over 35,000 clones, approximately 87% of them present only once. Every patient had relapsed following autologous stem cell transplantation, and cohorts differed in brentuximab vedotin exposure. The source material was peripheral blood mononuclear cells (PBMCs), sampled at baseline. Receptor source: a human donor with classical Hodgkin lymphoma.

The rearrangement joins TRBV10-3 to TRBJ2-7, with 13 positions matching TRBD2. V gave up 6 bases and J gave up 3 bases; unmatched junction bases: 5. The CDR3 is made up of 15 amino acids. Germline values: CDR1 ENHRY, CDR2 SYGVKD. DNA for the CDR3: TGTGCCATCAGGGGGACTAGCGGGACGAACTACGAGCAGTACTTC. Translating gives CAIRGTSGTNYEQYF.

This clone was seen only once. The V gene is TRBV7-2, the J gene TRBJ2-7; 14 bases are a match to TRBD2. Germline trimming cut 3 bases from V and 7 bases from J; bases unmatched to any gene: 5. There are 15 residues in the CDR3. Germline CDR1 SGHTA, CDR2 FQGNSA. The CDR3 spells CASSFLGLAGEEQYF. The CDR3, as DNA: TGTGCCAGCAGCTTCCTGGGACTAGCGGGAGAAGAGCAGTACTTC.

This chain joins TRBV19 and TRBJ2-1; no clear D. The CDR3 has 12 residues. Germline V gene sequence: CDR1 LNHDA, CDR2 SQIVND (reference sequence). Trimming cost V 3 bases and J 6 bases, with 6 bases left between them. The CDR3 here is CASSIYGNEQFF. The CDR3 nucleotides are TGTGCCAGTAGTATTTATGGCAATGAGCAGTTCTTC.

The chain employs TRBV5-6 and TRBJ2-1; 10 positions match TRBD2. Germline CDR1 is SGHDT and CDR2 is YYEEEE. This CDR3 comprises 15 residues. The ends lost 0 bases at V and 3 bases at J; junction bases unmatched: 0. The CDR3 sequence is CASSLGLAGYNEQFF. The CDR3 DNA follows: TGTGCCAGCAGCTTGGGACTAGCGGGCTACAATGAGCAGTTCTTC. Together with reference TRBV5-6 and TRBJ2-1, the CDR3 gives the full variable domain: DAGVTQSPTHLIKTRGQQVTLRCSPKSGHDTVSWYQQALGQGPQFIFQYYEEEERQRGNFPDRFSGHQFPNYSSELNVNALLLGDSALYLCASSLGLAGYNEQFFGPGTRLTVL.

This chain connects TRBV27 to TRBJ1-1, with TRBD1 identical over 7 bases. The CDR3 is 14 amino acids. After removal of 0 bases from V and 4 bases from J, the junction contained 2 bases not matched to a gene. The germline V gene has CDR1 MNHEY and CDR2 SMNVEV (reference sequence). The CDR3 coding sequence is TGTGCCAGCAGTTTATCAGGGGGCATCACTGAAGCTTTCTTT. Its protein is CASSLSGGITEAFF.

This chain links TRBV5-8 with TRBJ2-1; 8 bases map to TRBD1. Germline CDR1 reads SGHTS; CDR2 reads YDEGEE. Trimming at V came to 7 bases and at J to 3 bases, leaving 9 bases not matched to a gene. This CDR3 contains 15 residues. The CDR3 DNA follows: TGTGCCAGCTGGCGGACAGGGTTTTACTACAATGAGCAGTTCTTC. Translated: CASWRTGFYYNEQFF.

The chain employs TRBV28 and TRBJ2-1, with D possibly matching TRBD2 (6 bases). The CDR3 length is 15 residues. Germline CDR1 and CDR2: MDHEN and SYDVKM. V lost 2 bases to trimming and J lost 6 bases, with 14 bases between them. This chain's CDR3 is CASSLPGTVFNEQFF. CDR3 bases: TGTGCCAGCAGTTTACCCGGGACTGTCTTCAATGAGCAGTTCTTC.

The chain combines TRBV28 with TRBJ2-1; no clear D gene. Germline lookup yields CDR1 MDHEN and CDR2 SYDVKM. Deletions cut 6 bases from V and 0 bases from J, with 18 bases between. CDR3 length equals 17 residues. The chain's CDR3 is CASRRFGVHSSYNEQFF. The CDR3 bases are TGTGCCAGCAGGCGGTTTGGTGTTCATAGCTCCTACAATGAGCAGTTCTTC.

This clone was seen only once. V gene TRBV6-6 combines with J gene TRBJ2-1; 7 bases align to TRBD1. V lost 5 bases to trimming and J lost 6 bases; unmatched junction nucleotides: 4. The CDR3 spans 13 residues. Germline loops: CDR1 MNHNY, CDR2 SVGAGI (reference sequence). The CDR3 region has the DNA TGTGCCAGCAGTAGTGACAGGGCCAATGAGCAGTTCTTC. The encoded protein is CASSSDRANEQFF.

V usage is TRBV4-3 and J usage is TRBJ1-5; the D gene is possibly TRBD1 (6 bases). V was clipped by 5 bases and J by 2 bases, with 10 bases between them. The CDR3 runs 14 residues. Looked up from germline, CDR1 is LGHNA and CDR2 is YSLEER. The CDR3 sequence: CASSERQGNQPQHF. The CDR3 nucleotides are TGCGCCAGCAGCGAAAGACAGGGCAATCAGCCCCAGCATTTT.

The chain combines TRBV19 with TRBJ2-7; 7 bases map to TRBD1. J was trimmed by 6 bases and V by 3 bases; bases with no gene match: 5. The CDR3 length is 13 residues. Germline V gives CDR1 LNHDA, CDR2 SQIVND (reference sequence). DNA for the CDR3: TGTGCCAGTAGTATGGGACAGAATCTCGAGCAGTACTTC. Encoded protein: CASSMGQNLEQYF.

The V and J genes are TRBV11-2 and TRBJ2-1, with TRBD2 as a possible D gene (6 bases). Germline CDR1 reads SGHAT; CDR2 reads FQNNGV. CDR3 length: 13 amino acids. The V end lost 6 bases, the J end lost 3 bases, and 9 bases lay between the germline ends. CDR3 loop: CASRTGLYNEQFF. CDR3 coding DNA: TGTGCCAGCAGAACGGGACTCTACAATGAGCAGTTCTTC.

V is TRBV19 and J is TRBJ2-7; D perhaps matches TRBD1 (5 bases). Deletions cut 3 bases from V and 5 bases from J, with 11 bases between. There are 13 residues in the CDR3. Germline CDR1 and CDR2: LNHDA and SQIVND (reference sequence). The DNA for the CDR3 is TGTGCCAGTAGTATGGTTAGGGGCAACGAGCAGTACTTC. The encoded protein is CASSMVRGNEQYF.

This chain connects TRBV5-6 to TRBJ2-2; D may be TRBD1 (7 bases). This CDR3 spans 14 amino acids. Trimming took off 6 bases at V and 9 bases at J, with 18 bases between the two ends. Germline CDR1 SGHDT, CDR2 YYEEEE. The DNA for the CDR3 is TGTGCCAGCACCCCAGGGGGGAGAGGACGGGAGCTGTTTTTT. This sequence encodes CASTPGGRGRELFF.

The V call is TRBV2, the J call TRBJ2-5; no firm D call. V lost 3 bases to trimming and J lost 5 bases, with 4 bases between them. Per the germline V gene, CDR1 is SNHLY and CDR2 is FYNNEI. This CDR3 comprises 11 residues. The CDR3 reads CASSDRETQYF. CDR3 nucleotide sequence: TGTGCCAGCAGTGATCGGGAGACCCAGTACTTC. The whole variable domain, remainder taken from reference TRBV2 and TRBJ2-5, is EPEVTQTPSHQVTQMGQEVILRCVPISNHLYFYWYRQILGQKVEFLVSFYNNEISEKSEIFDDQFSVERPDGSNFTLKIRSTKLEDSAMYFCASSDRETQYFGPGTRLLVL.

This chain links TRBV5-5 with TRBJ2-3; D possibly matches TRBD1 or TRBD2 (6 bases each). Per the germline V gene, CDR1 is SGHKS and CDR2 is YYEKEE (reference sequence). Trimming removed 1 base at V and 1 base at J, with 7 bases between. This CDR3 has 14 residues. The CDR3, as DNA: TGTGCCAGCAGCTTGCGGGGGCGCACAGATACGCAGTATTTT. Its protein product is CASSLRGRTDTQYF.

On this clone: The same CDR3 arises from other DNA sequences in this sample as well. CDR3 DNA: TGTGCCATCTCCCAAACAGGGGGCCGCGAAAAACTGTTTTTT. This encodes CAISQTGGREKLFF. The chain recombines TRBV10-3 with TRBJ1-4, with TRBD1 identical over 9 bases. The CDR3 extends over 14 amino acids. The J segment lost 8 bases and the V segment lost 8 bases, leaving 9 bases of the junction unmatched. Germline CDR1 ENHRY, CDR2 SYGVKD.

This chain uses TRBV9 with TRBJ2-2; 10 bases match TRBD2. CDR3 length: 15 amino acids. The V and J ends lost 2 bases and 4 bases, in that order; junction bases with no gene match: 2. Germline CDR1 reads SGDLS; CDR2 reads YYNGEE. The CDR3 coding sequence is TGTGCCAGCAGCGTTAGCGGGAGGACCACCGGGGAGCTGTTTTTT. It yields the protein CASSVSGRTTGELFF.

In this sample, this clone turned up a few times. The chain joins TRBV7-2 to TRBJ1-2; D unresolved. This CDR3 comprises 12 residues. V lost 3 bases to trimming and J lost 4 bases, with 6 bases between them. Germline assignment: CDR1 SGHTA and CDR2 FQGNSA. This CDR3 is CASSFSAYGYTF. As DNA, the CDR3 is TGTGCCAGCAGCTTTTCCGCCTATGGCTACACCTTC.

This chain connects TRBV7-3 to TRBJ2-1; a possible D gene is TRBD2 (5 bases). The CDR3 contains 18 residues. Germline V lookup: CDR1 SGHTA, CDR2 FQGTGA. With 3 bases removed from V and 1 base from J, the gap between germline ends came to 19 bases. In DNA, the CDR3 is TGTGCCAGCAGCTTGCCCCGGGGAACTGCGGGTTCCTACAATGAGCAGTTCTTC. Protein: CASSLPRGTAGSYNEQFF.

In its sample, this clone was seen once. V usage is TRBV10-3 and J usage is TRBJ2-7; 7 bases line up with TRBD1. V trimming: 10 bases; J trimming: 4 bases; junction bases outside the gene matches: 10. CDR3 length: 13 amino acids. CDR1 and CDR2 (germline): ENHRY, SYGVKD. The CDR3 spells CATGAGGQYEQYF. CDR3 nucleotide sequence: TGTGCCACCGGAGCAGGGGGTCAGTACGAGCAGTACTTC.

The chain joins TRBV4-1 to TRBJ2-3, with 10 bases aligning to TRBD2. CDR1 and CDR2 from the germline V gene are MGHRA and YSYEKL. The V gene end was trimmed by 3 bases and the J gene end by 6 bases; junction bases not matched to a gene: 18. This CDR3 has 19 amino acids. The CDR3 region has the DNA TGCGCCAGCAGCCAGGGCTCTGGGCGGGCTAGCGGGAGATCCGATACGCAGTATTTT. Encoded protein: CASSQGSGRASGRSDTQYF.

This clone was counted a few times. This rearrangement joins TRBV19 to TRBJ1-3; perhaps TRBD1 as D (6 bases). The CDR3 has 15 residues. The V and J ends lost 5 bases and 0 bases respectively, with 11 bases between them. CDR1 is LNHDA, CDR2 SQIVND, per germline (reference sequence). CDR3 sequence (DNA): TGTGCCAGTAGTGCTCAGGGGATCTCTGGAAACACCATATATTTT. Amino acids: CASSAQGISGNTIYF.